This entry lists 8 T cell receptor beta chains sequenced from one sample in a study of Tregs in tolerant kidney transplant recipients. Method: immunoSEQ multiplex PCR; TCRdb's copy keeps in-frame clones and lacks some. The data contain fewer than 80,000 clones, 95% to 98% of them singletons. The sequences come from CD4+ T cells from blood, collected before the transplant. These receptor sequences come from a human donor who received a combined kidney and bone marrow transplant.

This clone was picked up one time. The chain is built from TRBV7-8 and TRBJ2-1; 9 positions agree with TRBD2. This CDR3 spans 14 amino acids. J lost 10 bases, V lost 5 bases, and 9 bases had no gene match. From germline, CDR1 is SGHVS and CDR2 FQNEAQ. CDR3 sequence: CASSPGTSKREQFF. The CDR3 DNA sequence: TGTGCCAGCAGCCCCGGGACTAGCAAACGGGAGCAGTTCTTC.

This clone was seen once. This chain links TRBV7-2 with TRBJ2-2; no clear D gene. The CDR3 has 15 residues. V was clipped by 5 bases and J by 0 bases, with 10 bases between them. Germline V lookup: CDR1 SGHTA, CDR2 FQGNSA. CDR3 in DNA: TGTGCCAGCAGCGTCCGGGTCCCGAACACCGGGGAGCTGTTTTTT. As protein: CASSVRVPNTGELFF.

The V and J genes are TRBV5-1 and TRBJ2-1; D unresolved. Trimming pared 2 bases from V and 0 bases from J, leaving 12 bases between. Germline V gives CDR1 SGHRS, CDR2 YFSETQ. This CDR3 spans 16 amino acids. CDR3 coding DNA: TGCGCCAGCAGCTTCCTACAGTTTAGCTCCTACAATGAGCAGTTCTTC. As protein: CASSFLQFSSYNEQFF.

The rearrangement links TRBV19 to TRBJ1-2; the D gene is possibly TRBD1 (5 bases). This CDR3 contains 14 residues. Per germline, CDR1 LNHDA and CDR2 SQIVND (reference sequence). Trimming shortened V by 4 bases and J by 4 bases, and 13 bases separated the two germline ends. Here the CDR3 reads CASSTHLGGYGYTF. The CDR3 DNA reads as TGTGCCAGTAGTACCCACCTCGGGGGCTATGGCTACACCTTC.

This chain connects TRBV2 to TRBJ1-4, with D perhaps TRBD1 (6 bases). This CDR3 contains 14 residues. Germline assignment: CDR1 SNHLY and CDR2 FYNNEI. The ends were cut back, 5 bases at V and 6 bases at J, with 13 bases in the middle. The CDR3 DNA sequence: TGTGCCAGCAGTTTTACAGGGAGTGATGAAAAACTGTTTTTT. Translating it yields CASSFTGSDEKLFF. Filled out from reference TRBV2 and TRBJ1-4, the complete variable domain reads EPEVTQTPSHQVTQMGQEVILRCVPISNHLYFYWYRQILGQKVEFLVSFYNNEISEKSEIFDDQFSVERPDGSNFTLKIRSTKLEDSAMYFCASSFTGSDEKLFFGSGTQLSVL.

The CDR3 reads CASSLNPSGTPYEQYF. Here the CDR3 DNA reads TGTGCCAGCAGCTTAAATCCTAGCGGTACCCCCTACGAGCAGTACTTC. V and J are TRBV7-2 and TRBJ2-7, with 7 bases matching TRBD2. The germline CDR1 and CDR2 sequences are SGHTA and FQGNSA. Losses at the gene ends were 2 bases for V and 2 bases for J; bases not matched to a gene: 9. The CDR3 contains 16 residues. Using reference TRBV7-2 and TRBJ2-7 for the parts outside the CDR3, the full variable domain is GAGVSQSPSNKVTEKGKDVELRCDPISGHTALYWYRQSLGQGLEFLIYFQGNSAPDKSGLPSDRFSAERTGGSVSTLTIQRTQQEDSAVYLCASSLNPSGTPYEQYFGPGTRLTVT.

V usage is TRBV5-1 and J usage is TRBJ1-1, with TRBD1 identical over 9 bases. V gave up 4 bases and J gave up 11 bases; unmatched junction bases: 12. Germline lookup yields CDR1 SGHRS and CDR2 YFSETQ. The CDR3 has 14 amino acids. CDR3 region: CASSTTAGDRAAFF. CDR3 coding DNA: TGCGCCAGCAGCACAACGGCAGGGGACAGGGCGGCTTTCTTT.

The CDR3 sequence: CASSYSRPEQFF. DNA of the CDR3: TGTGCCAGCAGTTACTCGAGGCCTGAACAGTTCTTC. V is TRBV6-6 and J is TRBJ2-1; the D is unclear. Trimming removed 0 bases at V and 13 bases at J, with 10 bases between. Germline lookup yields CDR1 MNHNY and CDR2 SVGAGI (reference sequence). This CDR3 comprises 12 residues.